The next 20 T cell receptor beta chains were all read from a single sample in a study of PD-1 blockade in classical Hodgkin lymphoma (dated by TCRdb to 2018 to 2021). Preparation of the library involved the immunoSEQ multiplex PCR assay. As stored in TCRdb, this immuneACCESS dataset retains in-frame rearrangements with V and J assigned. A fraction of the clones does not appear; measured against another copy, unresolved V genes explain less than half of the discrepancy, and the remainder lacks a known reason. Across this sample there are about 90,000 clones, with 75% to 85% seen only once. The ten largest clones take up approximately 17% of the sample. In light of the paper, this sample's time point label describes: cycle 4 day 1 (C4D1), after 5 to 7 weeks of nivolumab. All trial patients had relapsed after autologous stem cell transplantation, with cohorts A, B and C differing in prior brentuximab vedotin exposure.

The input for sequencing was peripheral blood mononuclear cells (PBMCs), taken before the fourth cycle of nivolumab. Every receptor here comes from a human donor with classical Hodgkin lymphoma.

In nucleotides, the CDR3 is TGTGCCAGCAGCGGCGAGGGGCTCATGAACACTGAAGCTTTCTTT. Protein product: CASSGEGLMNTEAFF. V usage is TRBV5-4 and J usage is TRBJ1-1; D is possibly TRBD1 (5 bases). V shed 4 bases and J shed 0 bases, with 13 bases lying between them. This CDR3 contains 15 residues. Looked up from germline, CDR1 is SGHNT and CDR2 is YYREEE (reference sequence).

The genes are TRBV19 and TRBJ2-4; a weak D match, TRBD2 (6 bases). Per the germline V gene, CDR1 is LNHDA and CDR2 is SQIVND (reference sequence). V was pared by 1 base and J by 12 bases, with 10 bases between. The CDR3 totals 12 residues. The CDR3 sequence: CASSIALGGQYF. The CDR3 nucleotides are TGTGCCAGTAGTATAGCACTGGGGGGTCAGTACTTC. Combining the CDR3 with reference TRBV19 and TRBJ2-4 gives the whole variable domain DGGITQSPKYLFRKEGQNVTLSCEQNLNHDAMYWYRQDPGQGLRLIYYSQIVNDFQKGDIAEGYSVSREKKESFPLTVTSAQKNPTAFYLCASSIALGGQYFGAGTRLSVL.

The genes are TRBV5-6 and TRBJ2-5; 8 bases are a match to TRBD1. Germline CDR1 SGHDT, CDR2 YYEEEE. The CDR3 totals 13 residues. The V and J ends lost 3 bases and 5 bases, in that order; junction bases with no gene match: 3. CDR3 region: CASSWTGRETQYF. Here the CDR3 DNA reads TGTGCCAGCAGCTGGACAGGGAGGGAGACCCAGTACTTC.

This clone was seen ten or more times. The chain is built from TRBV18 and TRBJ2-7; D is ambiguous. Trimming removed 4 bases at V and 0 bases at J, with 1 base between. The CDR3 sequence is 11 residues long. Germline lookup yields CDR1 KGHSH and CDR2 LQKENI. Written as DNA, the CDR3 is TGTGCCAGCTCACTCTCCTACGAGCAGTACTTC. Residues: CASSLSYEQYF.

The chain carries TRBV19 and TRBJ2-2; D might be TRBD1 (6 bases). The CDR3 is 15 amino acids. V lost 7 bases, J lost 4 bases, and 16 bases lay in between. Germline CDR1 reads LNHDA; CDR2 reads SQIVND (reference sequence). The CDR3 DNA is TGTGCCAGTAACCCTCTTCGAGGGGGCACCGGGGAGCTGTTTTTT. As protein: CASNPLRGGTGELFF.

This chain uses TRBV10-3 with TRBJ2-2, with TRBD2 matching over 7 bases. The CDR3 is 15 residues long. The junction had 2 bases not matched to a gene; V was cut back by 3 bases and J by 1 base. CDR1 and CDR2 (germline): ENHRY, SYGVKD. CDR3 DNA: TGTGCCATCAGTGACGGGGGGAAGAACACCGGGGAGCTGTTTTTT. It yields the protein CAISDGGKNTGELFF.

This clone was counted once. The chain has TRBV10-3 and TRBJ2-2, with 13 nucleotides matching TRBD2. There are 15 residues in the CDR3. Germline assignment: CDR1 ENHRY and CDR2 SYGVKD. Trimming took 5 bases from V and 7 from J; bases not matched to a gene: 4. The CDR3 region has the DNA TGTGCCATCAGTCCACTAGCGGGAGGGGACGGGGAGCTGTTTTTT. This codes for CAISPLAGGDGELFF.

This rearrangement joins TRBV27 to TRBJ2-1; 9 bases align to TRBD1. V lost 3 bases, J lost 2 bases, and 2 bases stayed unmatched. CDR3 length: 15 amino acids. Germline assignment: CDR1 MNHEY and CDR2 SMNVEV (reference sequence). The CDR3 DNA reads as TGTGCCAGCAGTTTTACAGGGGGCGCCTACAATGAGCAGTTCTTC. It yields the protein CASSFTGGAYNEQFF.

This clone was recorded only once. This chain connects TRBV19 to TRBJ2-2, with a possible D match to TRBD2 (5 bases). Per germline, CDR1 LNHDA and CDR2 SQIVND (reference sequence). The length of the CDR3 is 15 residues. V shed 1 base and J shed 3 bases, with 9 bases lying between them. The CDR3 reads CASSIVGVDTGELFF. The CDR3 coding sequence is TGTGCCAGTAGTATAGTCGGGGTAGACACCGGGGAGCTGTTTTTT.

V and J are TRBV4-1 and TRBJ2-5; D remains unclear. The V gene's germline CDR1 is MGHRA and CDR2 YSYEKL. Trimming cost V 0 bases and J 2 bases, with 7 bases left between them. This CDR3 has 14 amino acids. This CDR3 is CASSQDDPQETQYF. As DNA, the CDR3 is TGCGCCAGCAGCCAAGATGACCCTCAAGAGACCCAGTACTTC.

The genes are TRBV4-3 and TRBJ2-7, with D perhaps matching TRBD2 (6 bases). V lost 4 bases and J lost 2, with 15 bases in between. In germline, CDR1 is LGHNA, CDR2 YSLEER. This CDR3 is 15 amino acids long. This chain's CDR3 is CASSPGRGSTYEQYF. CDR3 bases: TGCGCCAGCAGCCCTGGACGGGGGAGCACCTACGAGCAGTACTTC.

This chain uses TRBV6-1 with TRBJ2-5; D unclear. Germline lookup yields CDR1 MNHNS and CDR2 SASEGT. Trimming removed 5 bases at V and 0 bases at J, with 10 bases between. The CDR3 runs 14 residues. The CDR3 DNA is TGTGCCAGCAGTCCACGACCGTACCAAGAGACCCAGTACTTC. Its translation: CASSPRPYQETQYF.

The rearrangement uses TRBV9 and TRBJ2-2; 10 positions agree with TRBD2. CDR1 is SGDLS, CDR2 YYNGEE, per germline. The CDR3 has 17 residues. J gave up 7 bases and V 1 base, and 10 bases lay outside the gene matches. The CDR3 protein is CASSVRAGGPIGGELFF. The CDR3 DNA sequence: TGTGCCAGCAGCGTACGAGCGGGAGGGCCTATTGGCGGGGAGCTGTTTTTT.

V is TRBV9 and J is TRBJ2-1, with TRBD2 identical over 13 bases. The CDR3 loop spans 16 amino acids. Looked up from germline, CDR1 is SGDLS and CDR2 is YYNGEE. The V gene end was trimmed by 4 bases and the J gene end by 5 bases; junction bases not matched to a gene: 6. The CDR3 here is CASSPTSGRYDNEQFF. The CDR3 nucleotides read TGTGCCAGCAGCCCGACTAGCGGGAGGTATGACAATGAGCAGTTCTTC.

The V gene is TRBV7-2, the J gene TRBJ2-1, with D unclear. CDR3 length: 12 amino acids. Germline CDR1 is SGHTA and CDR2 is FQGNSA. V was pared by 3 bases and J by 7 bases, with 7 bases between. The chain's CDR3 is CASSFQLNEQFF. The CDR3 DNA sequence: TGTGCCAGCAGCTTCCAACTTAATGAGCAGTTCTTC.

This clone was seen a few times. The chain uses TRBV5-1 and TRBJ2-2; D gene ambiguous. The CDR3 sequence is 16 residues long. CDR1 is SGHRS, CDR2 YFSETQ, per germline. The V end was cut by 2 bases, the J end by 7 bases, with 18 bases between. The CDR3 DNA sequence: TGCGCCAGCAGCTTAAAAGGAAATAAAGGGCTCGGGGAGCTGTTTTTT. Translation: CASSLKGNKGLGELFF.

The chain is built from TRBV10-3 and TRBJ2-7, with 14 bases identical to TRBD2. CDR3 length equals 17 residues. Trimming at V came to 7 bases and at J to 7 bases, leaving 15 bases not matched to a gene. Germline lookup yields CDR1 ENHRY and CDR2 SYGVKD. CDR3 sequence: CAITHTGTSGSIGEQYF. The CDR3 bases are TGTGCCATCACTCACACCGGGACTAGCGGGAGCATTGGTGAGCAGTACTTC.

This clone appeared once. The chain recombines TRBV20-1 with TRBJ1-1, with D hard to call. This CDR3 has 11 residues. Germline lookup yields CDR1 DFQATT and CDR2 SNEGSKA (reference sequence). The ends were cut back, 2 bases at V and 7 bases at J, with 8 bases in the middle. CDR3 loop: CSARFGIEAFF. CDR3 coding DNA: TGCAGTGCTAGATTTGGGATTGAAGCTTTCTTT.

The rearrangement uses TRBV5-1 and TRBJ2-2, with D perhaps matching TRBD2 (5 bases). The length of the CDR3 is 17 residues. The V gene lost 3 bases and the J gene lost 1 base, with 16 bases spanning the gap. Germline CDR1 and CDR2: SGHRS and YFSETQ. The CDR3 DNA reads as TGCGCCAGCAGCTCGGGATCCACATCAGGGAACACCGGGGAGCTGTTTTTT. It codes for CASSSGSTSGNTGELFF.

This sequence joins TRBV10-3 and TRBJ1-2; the D is unclear. The V and J ends lost 3 bases and 4 bases respectively, with 15 bases between them. This CDR3 comprises 15 residues. Germline loops: CDR1 ENHRY, CDR2 SYGVKD. CDR3 bases: TGTGCCATCAGTGAACGGACCGCGGATTTCTATGGCTACACCTTC. Its protein is CAISERTADFYGYTF.